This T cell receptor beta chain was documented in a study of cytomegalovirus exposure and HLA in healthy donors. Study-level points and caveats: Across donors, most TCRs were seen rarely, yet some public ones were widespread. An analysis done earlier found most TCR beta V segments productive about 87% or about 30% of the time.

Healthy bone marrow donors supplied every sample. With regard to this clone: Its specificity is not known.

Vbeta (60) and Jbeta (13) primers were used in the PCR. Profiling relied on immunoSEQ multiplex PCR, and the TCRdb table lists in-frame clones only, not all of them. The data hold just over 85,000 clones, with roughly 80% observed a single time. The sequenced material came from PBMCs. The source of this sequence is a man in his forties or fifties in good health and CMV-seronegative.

CDR3 sequence (DNA): TGTGCCAGCAGATTGAGACAGGGCCAAAACACTGAAGCTTTCTTT. It is translated as CASRLRQGQNTEAFF. The rearrangement links TRBV5-8 to TRBJ1-1; 7 nucleotides align to TRBD1. The V gene's germline CDR1 is SGHTS and CDR2 YDEGEE. Trimming removed 5 bases from V and 2 bases from J; junction bases left unmatched: 9. CDR3 length equals 15 residues.